These 22 T cell receptor beta chains were all obtained from the same sample, sequenced in a study of shared clonotypes between healthy human individuals. Terminally differentiated effector memory CD45RA+ cells were left out of the naive CD8 fraction, which was CD45RO-negative and positively selected for CCR7. Assay: immunoSEQ multiplex PCR; the TCRdb copy retains only in-frame clones and omits some. The data contain some 2 million clones, about 94% of them singletons. The specimen was naive CD8+ T cells sorted from blood. Every receptor here comes from a man between 18 and 35 years old in good health.

This chain connects TRBV19 to TRBJ1-1, with D perhaps TRBD1 (5 bases). The CDR3 extends over 15 amino acids. Trimming shortened V by 1 base and J by 0 bases, and 9 bases separated the two germline ends. The germline V gene has CDR1 LNHDA and CDR2 SQIVND (reference sequence). The CDR3 spells CASSIVEGLNTEAFF. Here the CDR3 DNA reads TGTGCCAGTAGTATAGTCGAGGGGTTGAACACTGAAGCTTTCTTT.

As to this clone: Other nucleotide sequences from this sample produce the same CDR3. The chain employs TRBV7-6 and TRBJ2-2; D remains unclear. The CDR3 is 12 residues long. CDR1 SGHVS and CDR2 FNYEAQ come from the germline V gene. V was trimmed by 3 bases and J by 5 bases, leaving 4 bases between them. CDR3 DNA sequence: TGTGCCAGCAGCTTCGGTACCGGGGAGCTGTTTTTT. It codes for CASSFGTGELFF. The variable domain in full, with the rest retrieved from reference TRBV7-6 and TRBJ2-2, is GAGVSQSPRYKVTKRGQDVALRCDPISGHVSLYWYRQALGQGPEFLTYFNYEAQQDKSGLPNDRFSAERPEGSISTLTIQRTEQRDSAMYRCASSFGTGELFFGEGSRLTVL.

A remark on this clone: The sample carries other DNA sequences with the same CDR3. V usage is TRBV19 and J usage is TRBJ2-7, with D tentatively TRBD2 (5 bases). Trimming pared 1 base from V and 6 bases from J, leaving 10 bases between. The CDR3 extends over 13 amino acids. CDR1 LNHDA and CDR2 SQIVND come from the germline V gene (reference sequence). CDR3 nucleotide sequence: TGTGCCAGTAGTATAGTCGGGGTGGGCGAGCAGTACTTC. Translation: CASSIVGVGEQYF.

This rearrangement joins TRBV7-9 to TRBJ2-2; 12 bases line up with TRBD1. In germline, CDR1 is SEHNR, CDR2 FQNEAQ (reference sequence). V lost 3 bases, J lost 8 bases, and 13 bases stayed unmatched. The CDR3 consists of 18 residues. CDR3 in amino acids: CASSLPQGQGAFEGELFF. As DNA, the CDR3 is TGTGCCAGCAGCTTGCCCCAGGGACAGGGGGCCTTCGAAGGGGAGCTGTTTTTT. Combining the CDR3 with reference TRBV7-9 and TRBJ2-2 gives the whole variable domain DTGVSQNPRHKITKRGQNVTFRCDPISEHNRLYWYRQTLGQGPEFLTYFQNEAQLEKSRLLSDRFSAERPKGSFSTLEIQRTEQGDSAMYLCASSLPQGQGAFEGELFFGEGSRLTVL.

The chain couples TRBV10-3 to TRBJ2-7; 14 bases align to TRBD2. Trimming removed 2 bases from V and 0 bases from J; junction bases left unmatched: 12. CDR3 length equals 20 residues. Germline CDR1 ENHRY, CDR2 SYGVKD. The CDR3 here is CAISEPTGLAGARGSYEQYF. In DNA form, the CDR3 reads TGTGCCATCAGTGAGCCTACGGGACTAGCGGGAGCTAGGGGCTCCTACGAGCAGTACTTC.

The chain carries TRBV4-1 and TRBJ2-1; 14 bases match TRBD2. Germline trimming cut 4 bases from V and 6 bases from J; bases unmatched to any gene: 14. The germline V gene encodes CDR1 MGHRA and CDR2 YSYEKL. The CDR3 has 19 amino acids. This CDR3 reads CASSRVTSGRGLWGNEQFF. The DNA of the CDR3 is TGCGCCAGCAGCCGAGTGACTAGCGGGAGGGGTCTTTGGGGCAATGAGCAGTTCTTC.

The rearrangement uses TRBV7-9 and TRBJ2-7; 7 bases align to TRBD1. CDR1 and CDR2 from the germline V gene are SEHNR and FQNEAQ (reference sequence). This CDR3 spans 16 amino acids. V shed 1 base and J 2 bases; nucleotides not matched to a gene: 8. For the CDR3, the DNA is TGTGCCAGCAGCTTAGATGACAGGGAAAGGGCCTACGAGCAGTACTTC. Its protein is CASSLDDRERAYEQYF.

This chain joins TRBV2 and TRBJ2-1; 8 nucleotides agree with TRBD2. With V trimmed by 3 bases and J by 0 bases, 7 bases remained unmatched. The CDR3 totals 17 residues. The germline gives CDR1 SNHLY, CDR2 FYNNEI. The CDR3 DNA is TGTGCCAGCAGTGACGATCCTAGCGGGTCCTCCTACAATGAGCAGTTCTTC. Translating it yields CASSDDPSGSSYNEQFF.

This chain uses TRBV15 with TRBJ1-3; D is possibly TRBD1 (6 bases). Per germline, CDR1 LNHNV and CDR2 YYDKDF (reference sequence). The V and J ends lost 2 bases and 2 bases respectively, with 16 bases between them. There are 17 residues in the CDR3. The CDR3 sequence: CATSRNYRDLTGNTIYF. The CDR3 DNA reads TGTGCCACCAGCAGAAACTACAGGGATCTGACTGGAAACACCATATATTTT.

The gene calls are TRBV7-9 and TRBJ2-7, with 8 bases identical to TRBD2. Germline CDR1 is SEHNR and CDR2 is FQNEAQ (reference sequence). With V trimmed by 5 bases and J by 5 bases, 11 bases remained unmatched. The CDR3 has 15 amino acids. The DNA for the CDR3 is TGTGCCAGCAGCCTCGACCCCGGGGGGGCCCACGAGCAGTACTTC. Translated: CASSLDPGGAHEQYF.

Comments on this clone: The same CDR3 is also encoded by other DNA sequences in this sample. The chain has TRBV4-1 and TRBJ2-7; the D gene is possibly TRBD1 (5 bases). Germline V gene sequence: CDR1 MGHRA, CDR2 YSYEKL. The CDR3 sequence is 12 residues long. Trimming took off 1 base at V and 6 bases at J, with 7 bases between the two ends. DNA of the CDR3: TGCGCCAGCAGCCAAGGCCAGGGCGAGCAGTACTTC. Translation gives CASSQGQGEQYF.

Worth noting for this clone: The same CDR3 arises from other DNA sequences in this sample as well. The chain uses TRBV20-1 and TRBJ2-7; D is undetermined. Germline V CDR1 and CDR2: DFQATT, SNEGSKA (reference sequence). Trimming removed 0 bases from V and 1 base from J, with 1 base in between. The CDR3 has 11 amino acids. The CDR3 region has the DNA TGCAGTGCTAGAGATTCCTACGAGCAGTACTTC. The encoded protein is CSARDSYEQYF.

The chain employs TRBV27 and TRBJ2-5; 8 bases are shared with TRBD1. Germline CDR1 MNHEY, CDR2 SMNVEV (reference sequence). The CDR3 spans 12 residues. J was trimmed by 4 bases and V by 9 bases; bases with no gene match: 4. The CDR3 sequence: CASQGAGETQYF. CDR3 bases: TGTGCCAGTCAGGGGGCGGGAGAGACCCAGTACTTC.

Details on this clone: Other nucleotide sequences in the sample specify the same CDR3. The chain has TRBV6-5 and TRBJ1-1; 11 bases are shared with TRBD1. CDR1 is MNHEY and CDR2 is SVGAGI in the germline V gene. V lost 2 bases to trimming and J lost 4 bases; unmatched junction nucleotides: 3. This CDR3 spans 15 amino acids. CDR3 sequence: CASSYTGQGGTEAFF. DNA of the CDR3: TGTGCCAGCAGTTACACGGGACAGGGGGGCACTGAAGCTTTCTTT.

The chain joins TRBV10-3 to TRBJ2-1, with D perhaps TRBD1 or TRBD2 (6 bases each). Trimming stripped 1 base from V and 3 bases from J, with 10 bases between. Germline values: CDR1 ENHRY, CDR2 SYGVKD. CDR3 length equals 15 residues. The CDR3 spells CAISELGGGYNEQFF. The CDR3 DNA reads TGTGCCATCAGTGAGTTAGGAGGGGGCTACAATGAGCAGTTCTTC.

This rearrangement joins TRBV5-6 to TRBJ2-7, with 11 positions matching TRBD1. V dropped 7 bases and J dropped 2; count of bases not matched to a gene: 2. CDR3 length equals 13 residues. Germline loops: CDR1 SGHDT, CDR2 YYEEEE. The CDR3, as DNA: TGTGCCAGCGGGACAGGGGGGACCTACGAGCAGTACTTC. Translation gives CASGTGGTYEQYF.

The chain couples TRBV19 to TRBJ1-1; maybe TRBD1 (5 bases). Germline loops: CDR1 LNHDA, CDR2 SQIVND (reference sequence). The CDR3 is 13 residues long. V lost 3 bases and J 2 bases, leaving 7 bases between the germline ends. CDR3 bases: TGTGCCAGTAGTATGGACATTAACACTGAAGCTTTCTTT. Amino acids: CASSMDINTEAFF.

The chain uses TRBV7-9 and TRBJ2-5, with D perhaps TRBD2 (6 bases). This CDR3 is 15 amino acids long. V was trimmed by 5 bases and J by 0 bases, leaving 13 bases between them. Germline V gene lookup returns CDR1 SEHNR and CDR2 FQNEAQ (reference sequence). The chain's CDR3 is CASSVFGGDQETQYF. In DNA, the CDR3 is TGTGCCAGCAGCGTCTTTGGCGGGGACCAAGAGACCCAGTACTTC.

This clone was seen once. The chain is built from TRBV27 and TRBJ1-4; 10 bases line up with TRBD1. The junction had 10 bases not matched to a gene; V was cut back by 8 bases and J by 10 bases. CDR1 MNHEY and CDR2 SMNVEV come from the germline V gene (reference sequence). The CDR3 consists of 14 residues. The CDR3 DNA follows: TGTGCCAGCGGAGAGACAGGGGGCCTAAGAAAACTGTTTTTT. It encodes CASGETGGLRKLFF.

The V gene is TRBV5-6, the J gene TRBJ2-7; 10 positions agree with TRBD1. The germline gives CDR1 SGHDT, CDR2 YYEEEE. The CDR3 has 13 amino acids. The trim removed 7 bases at V and 1 base at J, leaving 2 bases unmatched. CDR3 DNA: TGTGCCAGCCGGACAGGGGGGTCCTACGAGCAGTACTTC. Protein: CASRTGGSYEQYF.

The chain employs TRBV28 and TRBJ2-7; D gene unclear. Trimming stripped 3 bases from V and 4 bases from J, with 13 bases between. From germline, CDR1 is MDHEN and CDR2 SYDVKM. This CDR3 spans 14 amino acids. For the CDR3, the DNA is TGTGCCAGCAGTTTCACCTTAACCTTTTACGAGCAGTACTTC. The encoded protein is CASSFTLTFYEQYF.

This chain uses TRBV4-3 with TRBJ2-7; no clear D. The V gene lost 0 bases and the J gene lost 3 bases, with 12 bases spanning the gap. Germline V CDR1 and CDR2: LGHNA, YSLEER. CDR3 length: 15 amino acids. Here the CDR3 reads CASSQDRIGNYEQYF. The CDR3 nucleotides read TGCGCCAGCAGCCAAGATCGGATCGGAAACTACGAGCAGTACTTC.